The T cell receptor beta chain described here comes from a study of T cells after yellow fever vaccination. TCR cDNA was made by 5'RACE template switching, adding a universal primer site and UMIs. MiXCR, applied by TCRdb to the 5' RACE reads, yields one record per CDR3 protein. The sample gives 300,000 to 400,000 distinct CDR3 sequences, 6.2% of which show up once; approximately 15% is in the top ten. Sequencing was performed on PBMCs, taken 5 days after the yellow fever booster vaccination. The TCR comes from a man aged 30 to 39 who received the YFV17D yellow fever vaccine.

The CDR3 here is CASRVPASGYNEQFF. CDR3 bases: TGTGCCAGCAGGGTCCCCGCTAGCGGGTACAATGAGCAGTTCTTC. This chain uses TRBV5-6 with TRBJ2-1, with TRBD2 matching 8 bases. The CDR3 totals 15 residues. V trimming: 5 bases; J trimming: 4 bases; junction bases outside the gene matches: 8. Germline V gene data show CDR1 as SGHDT and CDR2 as YYEEEE.